Listed below are T cell receptor beta chains from one sample, sequenced in a study of early T cells in non-severe SARS-CoV-2 infection. MiXCR was run by TCRdb on the 5' RACE reads, yielding one entry per CDR3 protein. The data contain more than 70,000 distinct CDR3 sequences, about 11% of them seen just once; the ten biggest clones take up approximately 12%. This specimen was whole blood, taken at baseline. Receptors were obtained from an adult who was a healthcare worker with PCR-confirmed SARS-CoV-2 infection or an uninfected control (not recorded which). CDR3s include the opening cysteine and the closing phenylalanine or tryptophan. The order of the fields is D gene, J gene, V gene, clone size, CDR3 DNA, CDR3 protein. D genes are given only for firm matches. Not every row has a clone size; where given, it reads once, few, many or a size class.

NA,TRBJ1-6,TRBV27,many,TGTGCCAGCAGTTTATTAGTGGGGCCCCTCCACTTT,CASSLLVGPLHF
NA,TRBJ2-3,TRBV11-1,few,TGTGCCAGCAGCTTAGTCCGGGGGGCGGCAGATACGCAGTATTTT,CASSLVRGAADTQYF
NA,TRBJ1-1,TRBV6-4,NA,TGTGCCAGCTGCCCCGCACTGACAGGTAGCACTGAAGCTTTCTTT,CASCPALTGSTEAFF
NA,TRBJ2-1,TRBV6-5,few,TGTGCCAGCAGTTACACTGGTGAACGGATCTGGATCTTC,CASSYTGERIWIF
TRBD1,TRBJ2-2,TRBV5-6,NA,TGTGCCAGCAGCTTGGGAGACAGGGTTGGCGGGGAGCTGTTTTTT,CASSLGDRVGGELFF
TRBD2,TRBJ2-7,TRBV7-2,NA,TGTGCCAGCAGCAGGACTAGCGTGGGGAACGAGCAGTACTTC,CASSRTSVGNEQYF
NA,TRBJ2-5,TRBV12-3/TRBV12-4,many,TGTGCCAGCAGTCGACGTACGTACCAAGAGACCCAGTACTTC,CASSRRTYQETQYF
NA,TRBJ1-1,TRBV20-1,few,TGCAGTGCCCTAGCAGAGAACACTGAAGCTTTCTTT,CSALAENTEAFF
NA,TRBJ1-4,TRBV4-3,many,TGCGCCAGCAGCCAAGATCAAAAGACTAATGAAAAACTGTTTTTT,CASSQDQKTNEKLFF
NA,TRBJ2-7,TRBV20-1,few,TGCAGTGCTGCCTCCATGGGATACGAGCAGTACTTC,CSAASMGYEQYF
TRBD1,TRBJ1-4,TRBV12-3/TRBV12-4,many,TGTGCCAGCAGACCTTATGGACAGGGCCTAAGCGGGGCTAATGAAAAACTGTTTTTT,CASRPYGQGLSGANEKLFF
TRBD1,TRBJ2-7,TRBV9,NA,TGTGCCAGCAGCGTAGCTACAGGGGGCAACGAGCAGTACTTC,CASSVATGGNEQYF
NA,TRBJ1-1,TRBV7-9,few,TGTGCCAGCAGCCTAGGGGAGGGTATCACTGAAGCTTTCTTT,CASSLGEGITEAFF
NA,TRBJ2-7,TRBV20-1,many,TGCAGTGCAACCCAACTAGGGTACGAGCAGTACTTC,CSATQLGYEQYF
TRBD2,TRBJ2-3,TRBV20-1,many,TGCAGTGCTCACAATAGCGGGGGGATAGATACGCAGTATTTT,CSAHNSGGIDTQYF